The rows below give T cell receptor beta chains drawn from one sample of a study of T cell changes during pregnancy in multiple sclerosis. Method: immunoSEQ multiplex PCR; TCRdb's copy keeps in-frame clones and lacks some. The table includes about 110,000 clones, roughly 92% detected once. The sample consisted of peripheral blood, taken in the third trimester of pregnancy. The receptors stem from a female donor with multiple sclerosis, enrolled in a pregnancy study. The CDR3 runs from the conserved cysteine through the conserved F or W. Each record gives: clone size, D gene, V gene, J gene, CDR3 DNA, CDR3 protein. D genes are given only for firm matches. Size is stated for part of the rows, as once, few or many counts, or as a class when the clone is expanded.

>few|TRBD1|TRBV19|TRBJ1-4
TGTGCCAGTAATGACAGGGGAAGGGGACTGTTTTTT
CASNDRGRGLFF
>.|TRBD1|TRBV6-1|TRBJ2-7
TGTGCCAGCAAGTACTGGACAGGGTCCCACGAGCAGTACTTC
CASKYWTGSHEQYF
>once|.|TRBV28|TRBJ1-1
TGTGCCAGCAGTTCTCGGGTGCGGGCTGAAGCTTTCTTT
CASSSRVRAEAFF
>many|TRBD2|TRBV7-3|TRBJ2-1
TGTGCCAGCAGCCCAACGGCCGGGACTAGCTCTTACAATGAGCAGTTCTTC
CASSPTAGTSSYNEQFF
>.|.|TRBV2|TRBJ1-5
TGTGCCAGCAGTGACCTGCAGTATAGCAATCAGCCCCAGCATTTT
CASSDLQYSNQPQHF
>.|TRBD2|TRBV5-1|TRBJ2-3
TGCGCCAGCAGTTATGGACTAGCGGGAGCGGGCACAGATACGCAGTATTTT
CASSYGLAGAGTDTQYF
>.|.|TRBV18|TRBJ2-4
TGTGCCAGCTCACCAAATGAGGCGCAGGGTCGGAACATTCAGTACTTC
CASSPNEAQGRNIQYF
>.|TRBD1|TRBV19|TRBJ2-1
TGTGCCAGTAGTATCCTGGGGACAGGGCCTTACAATGAGCAGTTCTTC
CASSILGTGPYNEQFF
>.|.|TRBV11-2|TRBJ2-5
TGTGCCAGCAGCTTAGACCTATACCAAGAGACCCAGTACTTC
CASSLDLYQETQYF
>.|TRBD2|TRBV10-3|TRBJ2-6
TGTGCCATCAGTCTCTTGGGACTAGCGGGGGACTCTGGGGCCAACGTCCTGACTTTC
CAISLLGLAGDSGANVLTF
>.|.|TRBV7-9|TRBJ1-2
TGTGCCAGCAGCTTTGTAGGGGTGAACTATGGCTACACCTTC
CASSFVGVNYGYTF
>once|TRBD2|TRBV6-1|TRBJ2-1
TGTGCCAGCAGTGAAGCCTTGACTAGCCGAGGGCAGTTCTTC
CASSEALTSRGQFF
>once|.|TRBV6-6|TRBJ2-5
TGTGCCAGCAGTTATTCCTTCACCCAGTACTTC
CASSYSFTQYF
>.|TRBD2|TRBV19|TRBJ2-7
TGTGCCAGTAGAGCGGGGAGAGAGCAGTACTTC
CASRAGREQYF
>.|.|TRBV2|TRBJ2-1
TGTGCCAGCAGTGTTGGCAGGAATGCCTACAATGAGCAGTTCTTC
CASSVGRNAYNEQFF
>.|.|TRBV5-1|TRBJ1-4
TGCGCCAGCGGGGCGCAGGGGCCTGAAAAACTGTTTTTT
CASGAQGPEKLFF
>.|TRBD2|TRBV30|TRBJ2-7
TGTGCCTGGAGTGTACGGCCTAGCGGGAGCCTCTCCTACGAGCAGTACTTC
CAWSVRPSGSLSYEQYF
>.|TRBD2|TRBV30|TRBJ2-1
TGTGCCTGGAGGGGCGGGAGTCCCTACAATGAGCAGTTCTTC
CAWRGGSPYNEQFF
>.|TRBD1|TRBV14|TRBJ2-3
TGTGCCAGCAGCCTAGCCCGGGACAGATCGCAGTATTTT
CASSLARDRSQYF
>.|.|TRBV30|TRBJ1-3
TGTGCCTGGAGTGTGGCCTCTGGAAACACCATATATTTT
CAWSVASGNTIYF